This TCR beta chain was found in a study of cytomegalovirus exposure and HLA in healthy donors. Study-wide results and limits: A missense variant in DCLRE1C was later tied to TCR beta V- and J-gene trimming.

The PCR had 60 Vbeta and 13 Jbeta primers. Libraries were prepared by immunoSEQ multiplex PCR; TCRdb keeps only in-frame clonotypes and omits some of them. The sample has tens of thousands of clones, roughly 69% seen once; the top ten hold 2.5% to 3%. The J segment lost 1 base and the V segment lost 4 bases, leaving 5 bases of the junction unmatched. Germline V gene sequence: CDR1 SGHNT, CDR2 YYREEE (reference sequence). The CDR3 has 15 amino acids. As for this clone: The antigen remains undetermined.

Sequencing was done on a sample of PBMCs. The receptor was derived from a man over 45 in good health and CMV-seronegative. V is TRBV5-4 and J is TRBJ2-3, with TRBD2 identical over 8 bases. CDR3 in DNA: TGTGCCAGCAGCCCGGGGGGGCGGGGCACAGATACGCAGTATTTT. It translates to CASSPGGRGTDTQYF. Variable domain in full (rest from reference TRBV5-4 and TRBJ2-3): ETGVTQSPTHLIKTRGQQVTLRCSSQSGHNTVSWYQQALGQGPQFIFQYYREEENGRGNFPPRFSGLQFPNYSSELNVNALELDDSALYLCASSPGGRGTDTQYFGPGTRLTVL.